The sequence of this T cell receptor beta chain was determined in a study of beta chain features in type 1 diabetes. Germline V gene lookup returns CDR1 SEHNR and CDR2 FQNEAQ (reference sequence). Unmatched junction bases numbered 2, after V lost 5 bases and J lost 4 bases. The CDR3 covers 12 residues. This clone was observed a few times. The sample carries other DNA sequences with the same CDR3. Expressed TCRB transcripts were sequenced because the entire RNA isolate underwent reverse transcription. Repertoires were generated with immunoSEQ multiplex PCR, while TCRdb's copy carries only in-frame clones and drops some. The data contain fewer than 900,000 clones, 15% to 20% of them singletons.

The V gene is TRBV7-9, the J gene TRBJ2-7, with 7 nucleotides matching TRBD1. The TCR originated in a woman under 30 in good health. Sequencing was performed on naive CD4+ T cells from blood. DNA for the CDR3: TGTGCCAGCAGCCAACAGGGGTACGAGCAGTACTTC. It yields the protein CASSQQGYEQYF.